This T cell receptor beta chain was retrieved from a study of CD8 T cells in ankylosing spondylitis. Study-wide points: From matched ankylosing spondylitis synovial fluid, disease-linked clones were reportedly recovered at significantly enriched levels. In reactive arthritis synovial fluid and blood, some motif variants had been reported before.

Using its own MiXCR run on the 5' RACE reads, TCRdb lists one record per CDR3 protein. The sample holds 200,000 to 250,000 distinct CDR3 sequences, roughly a tenth seen once. This clonotype was seen ten or more times. Its antigen is currently unknown. Sequenced sample: blood, either unsorted or a sorted T cell fraction (not recorded which). The clonotype was recovered from a male donor with ankylosing spondylitis or in good health (not recorded which).

In DNA, the CDR3 is TGTGCCAGCAGCCAAGCTCCAGGGGTCAATGAGCAGTTCTTC. Its translation is CASSQAPGVNEQFF. The chain joins TRBV3-1 to TRBJ2-1; a possible D gene is TRBD1 (6 bases). The germline V and J ends were trimmed by 1 base and 6 bases, with 10 bases remaining between them. The germline V gene has CDR1 LGHDT and CDR2 YNNKEL (reference sequence). There are 14 residues in the CDR3.